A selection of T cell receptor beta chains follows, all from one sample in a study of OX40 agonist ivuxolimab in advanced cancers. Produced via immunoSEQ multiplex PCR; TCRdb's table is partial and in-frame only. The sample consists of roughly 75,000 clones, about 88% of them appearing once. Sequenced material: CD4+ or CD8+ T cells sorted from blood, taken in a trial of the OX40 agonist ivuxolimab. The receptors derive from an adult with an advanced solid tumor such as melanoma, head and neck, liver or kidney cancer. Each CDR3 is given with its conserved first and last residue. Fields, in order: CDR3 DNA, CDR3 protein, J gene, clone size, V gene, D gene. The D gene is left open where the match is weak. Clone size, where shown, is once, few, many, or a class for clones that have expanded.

CDR3 DNA: TGTGCCAGCAGTGAAGGATGGGGATTGAACACTGAAGCTTTCTTT
CDR3 protein: CASSEGWGLNTEAFF
J gene: TRBJ1-1
clone size: NA
V gene: TRBV2
D gene: NA

CDR3 DNA: TGCGCCAGCAGCCAAATTTCGACGGGAGATTCCTACGAGCAGTACTTC
CDR3 protein: CASSQISTGDSYEQYF
J gene: TRBJ2-7
clone size: NA
V gene: TRBV4-1
D gene: NA

CDR3 DNA: TGTGCCAGCTTGTGGCGGGAGGCCTCCTACGAGCAGTACTTC
CDR3 protein: CASLWREASYEQYF
J gene: TRBJ2-7
clone size: NA
V gene: TRBV2
D gene: TRBD2

CDR3 DNA: TGTGCCAGCAGTGAATGGGGCCGGCCGTCGGGCCCCACAGATACGCAGTATTTT
CDR3 protein: CASSEWGRPSGPTDTQYF
J gene: TRBJ2-3
clone size: NA
V gene: TRBV2
D gene: NA

CDR3 DNA: TGTGCCAGCAGCTTAGGTACAGATACGCAGTATTTT
CDR3 protein: CASSLGTDTQYF
J gene: TRBJ2-3
clone size: NA
V gene: TRBV13
D gene: NA

CDR3 DNA: TGTGCCTGGAGAGAAATCTATGAGCAGTTCTTC
CDR3 protein: CAWREIYEQFF
J gene: TRBJ2-1
clone size: NA
V gene: TRBV30
D gene: NA

CDR3 DNA: TGTGCCAGCAGCCAAGATAGCGGGACTCCATCCTACGAGCAGTACTTC
CDR3 protein: CASSQDSGTPSYEQYF
J gene: TRBJ2-7
clone size: NA
V gene: TRBV4-2
D gene: TRBD2

CDR3 DNA: TGTGCCAGCAGTCCAATAGCGGGAGGCCACGAGCAGTACTTC
CDR3 protein: CASSPIAGGHEQYF
J gene: TRBJ2-7
clone size: NA
V gene: TRBV27
D gene: TRBD2

CDR3 DNA: TGTGCCAGCAGCCATAGGACGGAGGGCAATGAGCAGTTCTTC
CDR3 protein: CASSHRTEGNEQFF
J gene: TRBJ2-1
clone size: NA
V gene: TRBV6-6
D gene: NA

CDR3 DNA: TGTGCCAGCAGCAAAGAGAGCGGCACCTACGAGCAGTACTTC
CDR3 protein: CASSKESGTYEQYF
J gene: TRBJ2-7
clone size: once
V gene: TRBV21-1
D gene: NA

CDR3 DNA: TGTGCCAGCAGCCTTTTTCGACTAGCCGAGGGAAATGAGCAGTTCTTC
CDR3 protein: CASSLFRLAEGNEQFF
J gene: TRBJ2-1
clone size: NA
V gene: TRBV7-2
D gene: TRBD2

CDR3 DNA: TGTGCCGGAGGGACAGGCTACGAGCAGTACTTC
CDR3 protein: CAGGTGYEQYF
J gene: TRBJ2-7
clone size: NA
V gene: TRBV6-6
D gene: TRBD1

CDR3 DNA: TGTGCCAGCAGTCAGGGGAAAGAGGGCAATCAGCCCCAGCATTTT
CDR3 protein: CASSQGKEGNQPQHF
J gene: TRBJ1-5
clone size: once
V gene: TRBV6-4
D gene: NA

CDR3 DNA: TGTGCCAGCAGCTCTCGGACAGGGGACTCCTACGAGCAGTACTTC
CDR3 protein: CASSSRTGDSYEQYF
J gene: TRBJ2-7
clone size: NA
V gene: TRBV7-3
D gene: TRBD1

CDR3 DNA: TGTGCCAGCAGAGACCAGCTCCTCTTCTCCTACGAGCAGTACTTC
CDR3 protein: CASRDQLLFSYEQYF
J gene: TRBJ2-7
clone size: NA
V gene: TRBV2
D gene: NA

CDR3 DNA: TGTGCCAGCAGCGAAATAAACGAGTGGGCTGGAAACACCATATATTTT
CDR3 protein: CASSEINEWAGNTIYF
J gene: TRBJ1-3
clone size: NA
V gene: TRBV9
D gene: NA

CDR3 DNA: TGTGCCAGAAGCTTGCCAGGGGCCCAAACCTACGAGCAGTACTTC
CDR3 protein: CARSLPGAQTYEQYF
J gene: TRBJ2-7
clone size: once
V gene: TRBV5-3
D gene: NA

CDR3 DNA: TGTGCCAGTAAACGTGGACTAGCGGGAGAAGAGACCCAGTACTTC
CDR3 protein: CASKRGLAGEETQYF
J gene: TRBJ2-5
clone size: once
V gene: TRBV19
D gene: TRBD2

CDR3 DNA: TGTGCCAGTAGTTTTATAGCGGGAGGGCCGCCGTTCTTC
CDR3 protein: CASSFIAGGPPFF
J gene: TRBJ2-1
clone size: NA
V gene: TRBV19
D gene: TRBD2

CDR3 DNA: TGTGCCAGCAGCCAAGCCCAGAGGGGCGAGCAGTACTTC
CDR3 protein: CASSQAQRGEQYF
J gene: TRBJ2-7
clone size: NA
V gene: TRBV14
D gene: NA

CDR3 DNA: TGTGCCAGCAGGGGACCGAACACTGAAGCTTTCTTT
CDR3 protein: CASRGPNTEAFF
J gene: TRBJ1-1
clone size: NA
V gene: TRBV9
D gene: NA

CDR3 DNA: TGTGCCAGCAGTGACGGGACTAACACCGGGGAGCTGTTTTTT
CDR3 protein: CASSDGTNTGELFF
J gene: TRBJ2-2
clone size: NA
V gene: TRBV6-4
D gene: NA

CDR3 DNA: TGTGCCATTGGGGGGGTTGGCACTGAAGCTTTCTTT
CDR3 protein: CAIGGVGTEAFF
J gene: TRBJ1-1
clone size: NA
V gene: TRBV27
D gene: NA

CDR3 DNA: TGTGCCAGCAGCTTGGATAACGCAGATACGCAGTATTTT
CDR3 protein: CASSLDNADTQYF
J gene: TRBJ2-3
clone size: NA
V gene: TRBV5-4
D gene: NA

CDR3 DNA: TGTGCCAGCAGCTTACGGGGAAGGGATGAGAACGAGCAGTACTTC
CDR3 protein: CASSLRGRDENEQYF
J gene: TRBJ2-7
clone size: NA
V gene: TRBV7-2
D gene: NA

CDR3 DNA: TGCGCCAGCAGCTTGGGGGGTTACACAGATACGCAGTATTTT
CDR3 protein: CASSLGGYTDTQYF
J gene: TRBJ2-3
clone size: NA
V gene: TRBV5-1
D gene: NA

CDR3 DNA: TGTGCCAGCACCCGGTGGGGCCTTTCGAGGAAAAACACTGAAGCTTTCTTT
CDR3 protein: CASTRWGLSRKNTEAFF
J gene: TRBJ1-1
clone size: NA
V gene: TRBV28
D gene: NA

CDR3 DNA: TGTGCCAGCAGTGATCGACCGGGACAGGGCTACGAGCAGTACTTC
CDR3 protein: CASSDRPGQGYEQYF
J gene: TRBJ2-7
clone size: NA
V gene: TRBV6-1
D gene: TRBD1

CDR3 DNA: TGTGCCAGTTCAATATCAAACACTGAAGCTTTCTTT
CDR3 protein: CASSISNTEAFF
J gene: TRBJ1-1
clone size: NA
V gene: TRBV6-6
D gene: NA

CDR3 DNA: TGCAGCGCAAGGGGATCTGGACAGAACTATGGCTACACCTTC
CDR3 protein: CSARGSGQNYGYTF
J gene: TRBJ1-2
clone size: NA
V gene: TRBV29-1
D gene: NA

CDR3 DNA: TGTGCCAGCGAGTCTATCGCCGGGACTAGATCCTACGAGCAGTACTTC
CDR3 protein: CASESIAGTRSYEQYF
J gene: TRBJ2-7
clone size: NA
V gene: TRBV28
D gene: TRBD2

CDR3 DNA: TGTGCCAGTAGTATTGTGACAGGGGGAAACACTGAAGCTTTCTTT
CDR3 protein: CASSIVTGGNTEAFF
J gene: TRBJ1-1
clone size: NA
V gene: TRBV19
D gene: TRBD1

CDR3 DNA: TGTGCCAGCAGCGTAGAATCCCCCCCGGACACCATATATTTT
CDR3 protein: CASSVESPPDTIYF
J gene: TRBJ1-3
clone size: once
V gene: TRBV9
D gene: NA

CDR3 DNA: TGTGCCAGTACCACAAACGACAGGGACGATGGAGAGACCCAGTACTTC
CDR3 protein: CASTTNDRDDGETQYF
J gene: TRBJ2-5
clone size: NA
V gene: TRBV19
D gene: TRBD1

CDR3 DNA: TGTGCCAGCAGTTACTCCCAGGGGGCCGAAAAACTGTTTTTT
CDR3 protein: CASSYSQGAEKLFF
J gene: TRBJ1-4
clone size: NA
V gene: TRBV6-5
D gene: TRBD1

CDR3 DNA: TGTGCCAGCAGCTTAGGTGGTACCTTTAGCAATCAGCCCCAGCATTTT
CDR3 protein: CASSLGGTFSNQPQHF
J gene: TRBJ1-5
clone size: NA
V gene: TRBV13
D gene: NA

CDR3 DNA: TGTGCCAGTAGTACATACAGGGATTCACCCCTCCACTTT
CDR3 protein: CASSTYRDSPLHF
J gene: TRBJ1-6
clone size: NA
V gene: TRBV19
D gene: NA

CDR3 DNA: TGTGCCAGCAGCCCAGGGGTAGGGTGGAATGAGCAGTTCTTC
CDR3 protein: CASSPGVGWNEQFF
J gene: TRBJ2-1
clone size: NA
V gene: TRBV7-3
D gene: NA

CDR3 DNA: TGTGCCAGCAAACTCTGGGCTGCCGGGGAGCTGTTTTTT
CDR3 protein: CASKLWAAGELFF
J gene: TRBJ2-2
clone size: NA
V gene: TRBV27
D gene: NA

CDR3 DNA: TGTGCCAGCAGCTTAGGGTACGAGCAGTACTTC
CDR3 protein: CASSLGYEQYF
J gene: TRBJ2-7
clone size: NA
V gene: TRBV5-4
D gene: NA